Below, 9 T cell receptor beta chains from the same sample are listed, as sequenced in a study of blood T cell repertoires in COVID-19. Generated by immunoSEQ multiplex PCR, the TCRdb table keeps only in-frame clones and is missing some. The sample has 150,000 or so clones; less than 95% are singletons. The sample was peripheral blood. The receptors here all came from a man aged 45-65 years with acute or convalescent COVID-19.

This clone occurred once. This chain joins TRBV27 and TRBJ2-1; the D gene is possibly TRBD2 (6 bases). The germline gives CDR1 MNHEY, CDR2 SMNVEV (reference sequence). V lost 3 bases to trimming and J lost 7 bases, with 10 bases between them. The CDR3 totals 13 residues. The chain's CDR3 is CASSLGTRNEQFF. For the CDR3, the DNA is TGTGCCAGCAGTTTGGGGACTCGAAATGAGCAGTTCTTC.

The chain combines TRBV2 with TRBJ2-3; 8 bases are shared with TRBD2. V gave up 3 bases and J gave up 2 bases; unmatched junction bases: 4. Looked up from germline, CDR1 is SNHLY and CDR2 is FYNNEI. The CDR3 is made up of 15 amino acids. CDR3: CASSEASGFTDTQYF. CDR3 bases: TGTGCCAGCAGTGAGGCTAGCGGGTTCACAGATACGCAGTATTTT.

The rearrangement links TRBV18 to TRBJ2-3; D call uncertain. Germline V gene lookup returns CDR1 KGHSH and CDR2 LQKENI. The CDR3 spans 14 residues. Between the trimmed V and J ends, which lost 3 bases and 2 bases, there was a span of 9 bases. The DNA for the CDR3 is TGTGCCAGCTCACCCTTCGGAGCCACAGATACGCAGTATTTT. This gives the protein CASSPFGATDTQYF.

The J gene is TRBJ2-2, the V gene TRBV27; 9 bases line up with TRBD2. Trimming removed 6 bases from V and 4 bases from J; junction bases left unmatched: 3. The CDR3 sequence is 14 residues long. Germline V CDR1 and CDR2: MNHEY, SMNVEV (reference sequence). The CDR3 here is CASRLAGATGELFF. The CDR3 coding sequence is TGTGCCAGCAGGTTAGCGGGAGCCACCGGGGAGCTGTTTTTT.

The rearrangement joins TRBV5-1 to TRBJ2-3, with 9 bases aligning to TRBD1. The CDR3 is made up of 14 amino acids. Trimming took 4 bases from V and 4 from J; bases not matched to a gene: 4. Per the germline V gene, CDR1 is SGHRS and CDR2 is YFSETQ. CDR3: CASSTRTGADTQYF. CDR3 DNA sequence: TGCGCCAGCAGCACCCGGACAGGGGCAGATACGCAGTATTTT. Variable domain in full (rest from reference TRBV5-1 and TRBJ2-3): KAGVTQTPRYLIKTRGQQVTLSCSPISGHRSVSWYQQTPGQGLQFLFEYFSETQRNKGNFPGRFSGRQFSNSRSEMNVSTLELGDSALYLCASSTRTGADTQYFGPGTRLTVL.

The rearrangement joins TRBV3-1 (or the pseudogene TRBV3-2) to TRBJ2-4; a possible D gene is TRBD2 (6 bases). The CDR3 is made up of 14 amino acids. CDR1 and CDR2 (germline): LGHDT, YNNKEL (reference sequence). V dropped 4 bases and J dropped 6 bases, with 13 bases sitting between them. CDR3 in DNA: TGTGCCAGCAGCCCGGGAGACGGGGGAAACATTCAGTACTTC. Protein: CASSPGDGGNIQYF.

The CDR3 DNA is TGTGCCAGCTTCTCCGGGGGGTCCTACAATGAGCAGTTCTTC. Encoded protein: CASFSGGSYNEQFF. V gene TRBV18 combines with J gene TRBJ2-1; 7 bases line up with TRBD2. J gave up 1 base and V 7 bases, and 4 bases lay outside the gene matches. This CDR3 is built from 14 residues. CDR1 KGHSH and CDR2 LQKENI come from the germline V gene.

The chain joins TRBV20-1 to TRBJ2-3, with TRBD2 as a possible D gene (7 bases). Trimming took off 6 bases at V and 9 bases at J, with 13 bases between the two ends. The length of the CDR3 is 11 residues. In germline, CDR1 is DFQATT, CDR2 SNEGSKA (reference sequence). CDR3 in DNA: TGCAGTGCCGCGGAGGGGGGGACGCAGTATTTT. Its translation: CSAAEGGTQYF.

V and J are TRBV5-1 and TRBJ2-1, with a weak D call TRBD2 (6 bases). CDR3 length: 14 residues. Trimming stripped 4 bases from V and 4 bases from J, with 12 bases between. Germline lookup yields CDR1 SGHRS and CDR2 YFSETQ. The CDR3 reads CASSRSGTYNEQFF. The CDR3 DNA is TGCGCCAGCAGCCGTAGCGGTACTTACAATGAGCAGTTCTTC.